This T cell receptor beta chain was captured by sequencing in a study of blood T cell repertoires in COVID-19. Background on the study: COVID-19 samples, acute and convalescent, were from the United States, Italy and Spain.

Method: immunoSEQ multiplex PCR; TCRdb's copy keeps in-frame clones and lacks some. The sample has 310,000 or so clones, around 87% seen once. Germline values: CDR1 MNHEY, CDR2 SVGAGI. J was trimmed by 5 bases and V by 6 bases; bases with no gene match: 11. The CDR3 has 15 residues. This clone came up a few times. The TCR sequence derives from a woman in her 50s who had recovered from COVID-19. Sequencing input: peripheral blood. The rearrangement joins TRBV6-5 to TRBJ2-5, with 8 bases aligning to TRBD2. CDR3 nucleotide sequence: TGTGCCAGCAGGGGAAGCGGGGGCCCATTGGAGACCCAGTACTTC. Translation: CASRGSGGPLETQYF.